The 18 T cell receptor beta chains reported below all come from one sample, sequenced in a study of CD8 T cells in ankylosing spondylitis. Each CDR3 protein is one row after TCRdb ran MiXCR on the 5' RACE reads. The sample holds around 250,000 distinct CDR3 sequences; roughly 32% are singletons and the top ten take around 4.5%. Sequencing input: blood, either unsorted or a sorted T cell fraction (not recorded which). All receptors derive from a male donor with ankylosing spondylitis or in good health (not recorded which).

The J gene is TRBJ1-6, the V gene TRBV12-3 or TRBV12-4; TRBD1 is a possible D gene (6 bases). The CDR3 extends over 15 amino acids. Trimming left V 5 bases short and J 10 bases short, with 18 bases between. CDR3 DNA sequence: TGTGCCAGCAGTCAGAGCTTCAGGGGAGGCTCACCCCTCCACTTT. This codes for CASSQSFRGGSPLHF.

In its sample, this clonotype was seen a few times. CDR3 DNA: TGTGCCAGCAGCCCCGGACTGCCCCGAGTCGATACGCAGTATTTT. It translates to CASSPGLPRVDTQYF. The rearrangement uses TRBV12-3 or TRBV12-4 and TRBJ2-3, with D perhaps TRBD2 (5 bases). Trimming removed 6 bases from V and 6 bases from J, with 19 bases in between. This CDR3 spans 15 amino acids.

This clonotype has more than one count but fewer than ten. V is TRBV7-9 and J is TRBJ2-1; D is ambiguous. Trimming removed 4 bases at V and 6 bases at J, with 10 bases between. Looked up from germline, CDR1 is SEHNR and CDR2 is FQNEAQ (reference sequence). The CDR3 is 13 residues long. The CDR3 loop is CASSSVLGNEQFF. The CDR3 DNA sequence: TGTGCCAGCAGCTCCGTCTTAGGCAATGAGCAGTTCTTC.

This clonotype was seen just once. DNA of the CDR3: TGTGCCAGCAGCCAGTGGGGGGGGACCTACAATGAGCAGTTCTTC. It is translated as CASSQWGGTYNEQFF. The V call is TRBV11-1, the J call TRBJ2-1; 7 bases map to TRBD2. V was clipped by 5 bases and J by 2 bases; unmatched bases: 6. CDR3 length: 15 amino acids. CDR1 and CDR2 from the germline V gene are SGHAT and FQDESV (reference sequence). The full variable domain, with the rest looked up from reference TRBV11-1 and TRBJ2-1, is EAEVAQSPRYKITEKSQAVAFWCDPISGHATLYWYRQILGQGPELLVQFQDESVVDDSQLPKDRFSAERLKGVDSTLKIQPAELGDSAMYLCASSQWGGTYNEQFFGPGTRLTVL.

This chain links TRBV20-1 with TRBJ2-2; 9 bases fit TRBD2. The germline V gene has CDR1 DFQATT and CDR2 SNEGSKA (reference sequence). This CDR3 has 16 amino acids. V was clipped by 2 bases and J by 5 bases; unmatched bases: 9. The CDR3 DNA sequence: TGCAGTGCTAGAAGATCGCGGGGGGGCCGGACCGGGGAGCTGTTTTTT. Its translation: CSARRSRGGRTGELFF.

The chain is built from TRBV29-1 and TRBJ1-4, with D uncertain. The CDR3 contains 11 residues. Germline-derived CDR1 and CDR2 are SQVTM and ANQGSEA. The V end was cut by 5 bases, the J end by 8 bases, with 9 bases between. The CDR3 nucleotides are TGCAGCGTTTTACATGGGGAAAAACTGTTTTTT. It codes for CSVLHGEKLFF.

The chain combines TRBV6-5 with TRBJ1-4; the D is unclear. V dropped 0 bases and J dropped 6 bases, with 8 bases sitting between them. This CDR3 has 14 residues. Germline V lookup: CDR1 MNHEY, CDR2 SVGAGI. CDR3 in DNA: TGTGCCAGCAGTTACTCTGGGTCGGATGAAAAACTGTTTTTT. Amino acids: CASSYSGSDEKLFF.

This chain joins TRBV7-2 and TRBJ2-1; 9 bases are a match to TRBD2. Losses at the gene ends were 4 bases for V and 0 bases for J; bases not matched to a gene: 7. CDR3 length: 17 amino acids. Germline lookup yields CDR1 SGHTA and CDR2 FQGNSA. The CDR3 is CASSSQAGGRSYNEQFF. CDR3 DNA: TGTGCCAGCAGCTCCCAAGCGGGGGGCCGCTCCTACAATGAGCAGTTCTTC. Using reference TRBV7-2 and TRBJ2-1 for the parts outside the CDR3, the full variable domain is GAGVSQSPSNKVTEKGKDVELRCDPISGHTALYWYRQSLGQGLEFLIYFQGNSAPDKSGLPSDRFSAERTGGSVSTLTIQRTQQEDSAVYLCASSSQAGGRSYNEQFFGPGTRLTVL.

This chain links TRBV24-1 with TRBJ2-1; D is unclear. There are 9 residues in the CDR3. Trimming left V 12 bases short and J 10 bases short, with 9 bases between. CDR1 KGHDR and CDR2 SFDVKD come from the germline V gene. The CDR3 is CAPGVEQFF. The CDR3 bases are TGTGCCCCGGGCGTAGAGCAGTTCTTC.

V usage is TRBV20-1 and J usage is TRBJ1-5, with 7 bases fitting TRBD1. V lost 4 bases, J lost 3 bases, and 9 bases stayed unmatched. The CDR3 sequence is 15 residues long. The germline V gene encodes CDR1 DFQATT and CDR2 SNEGSKA (reference sequence). The CDR3 reads CSATKTGRDNQPQHF. DNA of the CDR3: TGCAGTGCTACCAAGACAGGGAGGGACAATCAGCCCCAGCATTTT.

This clonotype showed up just a few times. This CDR3 is CASSQGNNHYEQYF. Here the CDR3 DNA reads TGCGCCAGCAGCCAAGGTAACAATCACTACGAGCAGTACTTC. The chain recombines TRBV4-1 with TRBJ2-7; D remains unclear. Between the trimmed V and J ends, which lost 1 base and 3 bases, there was a span of 10 bases. CDR1 and CDR2 from the germline V gene are MGHRA and YSYEKL. The CDR3 spans 14 residues.

The chain joins TRBV6-1 to TRBJ1-1, with TRBD1 identical over 10 bases. Unmatched junction bases numbered 6, after V lost 5 bases and J lost 3 bases. Germline values: CDR1 MNHNS, CDR2 SASEGT. There are 15 residues in the CDR3. The CDR3 coding sequence is TGTGCCAGCAGTCCCGGGACAGGGGTTTACACTGAAGCTTTCTTT. This sequence encodes CASSPGTGVYTEAFF.

This clonotype has just a few counts. V and J are TRBV20-1 and TRBJ1-1; D is perhaps TRBD1 (6 bases). Germline CDR1 reads DFQATT; CDR2 reads SNEGSKA (reference sequence). The ends were cut back, 0 bases at V and 4 bases at J, with 18 bases in the middle. This CDR3 region has 16 residues. This CDR3 is CSARDIVTGHPTEAFF. Written as DNA, the CDR3 is TGCAGTGCTAGAGATATAGTGACAGGACACCCCACTGAAGCTTTCTTT.

In this sample, this clonotype turned up a few times. The chain is built from TRBV5-6 and TRBJ1-6; 10 bases fit TRBD1. J gave up 11 bases and V 2 bases, and 4 bases lay outside the gene matches. The CDR3 spans 14 residues. Germline V gene data show CDR1 as SGHDT and CDR2 as YYEEEE. The DNA for the CDR3 is TGTGCCAGCAGCTTTGGGACAGGGGAGGCACCCCTCCACTTT. Residues: CASSFGTGEAPLHF.

The genes are TRBV28 and TRBJ1-1; D ambiguous. Trimming took off 2 bases at V and 1 base at J, with 5 bases between the two ends. Looked up from germline, CDR1 is MDHEN and CDR2 is SYDVKM. The length of the CDR3 is 13 residues. CDR3 nucleotide sequence: TGTGCCAGCAGTTTAAAGTGGAACACTGAAGCTTTCTTT. This sequence encodes CASSLKWNTEAFF.

In this sample, this clonotype turned up many times. V gene TRBV12-3 or TRBV12-4 combines with J gene TRBJ2-1, with D unresolved. Trimming stripped 1 base from V and 0 bases from J, with 7 bases between. The CDR3 has 15 amino acids. The CDR3 reads CASSLGPGSYNEQFF. CDR3 DNA: TGTGCCAGCAGTTTAGGGCCAGGCTCCTACAATGAGCAGTTCTTC.

A few counts support this clonotype. The rearrangement uses TRBV5-6 and TRBJ2-7; D not certain. CDR1 is SGHDT, CDR2 YYEEEE, per germline. The CDR3 sequence is 14 residues long. V was pared by 2 bases and J by 0 bases, with 9 bases between. The CDR3, as DNA: TGTGCCAGCAGCTTTATCGGGTTCTCCTACGAGCAGTACTTC. Its protein is CASSFIGFSYEQYF.

The chain has TRBV11-2 and TRBJ2-1; 10 nucleotides align to TRBD1. This CDR3 contains 15 residues. Germline V lookup: CDR1 SGHAT, CDR2 FQNNGV. Trimming took 3 bases from V and 2 from J; bases not matched to a gene: 1. The CDR3 nucleotides read TGTGCCAGCAGCTTCGGACAGGGGGCCTACAATGAGCAGTTCTTC. Protein sequence: CASSFGQGAYNEQFF.